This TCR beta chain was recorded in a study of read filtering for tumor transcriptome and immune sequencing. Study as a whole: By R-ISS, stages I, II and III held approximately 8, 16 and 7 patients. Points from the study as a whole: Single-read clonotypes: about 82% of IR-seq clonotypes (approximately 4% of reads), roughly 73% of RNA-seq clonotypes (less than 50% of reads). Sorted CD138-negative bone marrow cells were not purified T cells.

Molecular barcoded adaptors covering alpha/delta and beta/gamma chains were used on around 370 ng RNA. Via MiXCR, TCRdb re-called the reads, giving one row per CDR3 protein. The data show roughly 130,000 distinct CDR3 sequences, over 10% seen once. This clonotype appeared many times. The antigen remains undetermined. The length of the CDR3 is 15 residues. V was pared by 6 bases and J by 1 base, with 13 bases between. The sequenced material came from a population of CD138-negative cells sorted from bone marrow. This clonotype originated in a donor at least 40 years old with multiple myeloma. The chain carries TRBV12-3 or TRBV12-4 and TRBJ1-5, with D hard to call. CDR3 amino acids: CASSLHPRSNQPQHF. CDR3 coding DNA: TGTGCCAGCAGCTTACACCCGCGGAGCAATCAGCCCCAGCATTTT.